This record covers a single T cell receptor beta chain. Only in-frame clones appear in the TCRdb table, and some are missing; sequencing was by immunoSEQ multiplex PCR. The sample consists of fewer than 200,000 clones, roughly nine tenths of them appearing once. This entry comes from a study of control samples from healthy donors and cancer patients. Sequenced sample: blood. This TCR came from a man between 25 and 39 years old in good health.

The CDR3 DNA follows: TGTGCCAGCAGCCAAGATTGGACTAGCGATGAGCAGTTCTTC. Translating gives CASSQDWTSDEQFF. The chain uses TRBV3-1 (or the pseudogene TRBV3-2) and TRBJ2-1; 9 nucleotides match TRBD2. CDR1 is LGHDT and CDR2 is YNNKEL in the germline V gene (reference sequence). The trim removed 0 bases at V and 8 bases at J, leaving 2 bases unmatched. This CDR3 contains 14 residues.